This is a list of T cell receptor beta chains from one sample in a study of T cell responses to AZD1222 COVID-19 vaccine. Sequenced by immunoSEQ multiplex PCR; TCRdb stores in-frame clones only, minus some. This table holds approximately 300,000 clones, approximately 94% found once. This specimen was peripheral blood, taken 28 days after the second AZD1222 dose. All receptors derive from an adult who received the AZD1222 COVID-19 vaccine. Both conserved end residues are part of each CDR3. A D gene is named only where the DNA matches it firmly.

cdr3_aa: CASSLNGDEAFF
cdr3_nt: TGTGCCAGCAGCTTGAACGGGGATGAAGCTTTCTTT
v_call: TRBV11-2
j_call: TRBJ1-1
d_call: -

cdr3_aa: CASSSGTPNSPLHF
cdr3_nt: TGTGCCAGTAGTTCCGGGACACCAAATTCACCCCTCCACTTT
v_call: TRBV19
j_call: TRBJ1-6
d_call: -

cdr3_aa: CASSLSDRGISGYTF
cdr3_nt: TGTGCCAGCAGTTTATCGGACAGGGGGATCAGCGGCTACACCTTC
v_call: TRBV28
j_call: TRBJ1-2
d_call: TRBD1

cdr3_aa: CASSGDRMYNSPLHF
cdr3_nt: TGTGCCAGCAGTGGAGACAGAATGTATAATTCACCCCTCCACTTT
v_call: TRBV25-1
j_call: TRBJ1-6
d_call: -

cdr3_aa: CASSYLRASGIYEQYF
cdr3_nt: TGTGCCAGCAGTTACCTGAGGGCTAGCGGGATTTACGAGCAGTACTTC
v_call: TRBV6-2/TRBV6-3
j_call: TRBJ2-7
d_call: TRBD2

cdr3_aa: CASSEPSGGSNTGELFF
cdr3_nt: TGTGCCAGCAGTGAACCTAGCGGGGGGTCGAACACCGGGGAGCTGTTTTTT
v_call: TRBV2
j_call: TRBJ2-2
d_call: TRBD2

cdr3_aa: CASSQFSGNTIYF
cdr3_nt: TGCGCCAGCAGCCAATTCTCTGGAAACACCATATATTTT
v_call: TRBV5-1
j_call: TRBJ1-3
d_call: -

cdr3_aa: CASRTPVGTEAFF
cdr3_nt: TGTGCCAGCAGGACCCCCGTGGGTACTGAAGCTTTCTTT
v_call: TRBV7-2
j_call: TRBJ1-1
d_call: -

cdr3_aa: CASSSQGTNTGELFF
cdr3_nt: TGTGCCAGCAGCTCCCAAGGGACGAACACCGGGGAGCTGTTTTTT
v_call: TRBV7-3
j_call: TRBJ2-2
d_call: -

cdr3_aa: CASQREGSTDTQYF
cdr3_nt: TGTGCCTCCCAGAGGGAGGGGAGCACAGATACGCAGTATTTT
v_call: TRBV2
j_call: TRBJ2-3
d_call: TRBD2

cdr3_aa: CATSDGGGNQPQHF
cdr3_nt: TGTGCCACCAGTGACGGGGGCGGGAATCAGCCCCAGCATTTT
v_call: TRBV24-1
j_call: TRBJ1-5
d_call: -

cdr3_aa: CASSQDRTSGRRPLDTQYF
cdr3_nt: TGCGCCAGCAGCCAAGATAGGACTAGCGGGAGGAGACCCTTGGATACGCAGTATTTT
v_call: TRBV4-3
j_call: TRBJ2-3
d_call: TRBD2

cdr3_aa: CASTLLTGANVLTF
cdr3_nt: TGTGCCAGCACCCTTCTCACTGGGGCCAACGTCCTGACTTTC
v_call: TRBV2
j_call: TRBJ2-6
d_call: -